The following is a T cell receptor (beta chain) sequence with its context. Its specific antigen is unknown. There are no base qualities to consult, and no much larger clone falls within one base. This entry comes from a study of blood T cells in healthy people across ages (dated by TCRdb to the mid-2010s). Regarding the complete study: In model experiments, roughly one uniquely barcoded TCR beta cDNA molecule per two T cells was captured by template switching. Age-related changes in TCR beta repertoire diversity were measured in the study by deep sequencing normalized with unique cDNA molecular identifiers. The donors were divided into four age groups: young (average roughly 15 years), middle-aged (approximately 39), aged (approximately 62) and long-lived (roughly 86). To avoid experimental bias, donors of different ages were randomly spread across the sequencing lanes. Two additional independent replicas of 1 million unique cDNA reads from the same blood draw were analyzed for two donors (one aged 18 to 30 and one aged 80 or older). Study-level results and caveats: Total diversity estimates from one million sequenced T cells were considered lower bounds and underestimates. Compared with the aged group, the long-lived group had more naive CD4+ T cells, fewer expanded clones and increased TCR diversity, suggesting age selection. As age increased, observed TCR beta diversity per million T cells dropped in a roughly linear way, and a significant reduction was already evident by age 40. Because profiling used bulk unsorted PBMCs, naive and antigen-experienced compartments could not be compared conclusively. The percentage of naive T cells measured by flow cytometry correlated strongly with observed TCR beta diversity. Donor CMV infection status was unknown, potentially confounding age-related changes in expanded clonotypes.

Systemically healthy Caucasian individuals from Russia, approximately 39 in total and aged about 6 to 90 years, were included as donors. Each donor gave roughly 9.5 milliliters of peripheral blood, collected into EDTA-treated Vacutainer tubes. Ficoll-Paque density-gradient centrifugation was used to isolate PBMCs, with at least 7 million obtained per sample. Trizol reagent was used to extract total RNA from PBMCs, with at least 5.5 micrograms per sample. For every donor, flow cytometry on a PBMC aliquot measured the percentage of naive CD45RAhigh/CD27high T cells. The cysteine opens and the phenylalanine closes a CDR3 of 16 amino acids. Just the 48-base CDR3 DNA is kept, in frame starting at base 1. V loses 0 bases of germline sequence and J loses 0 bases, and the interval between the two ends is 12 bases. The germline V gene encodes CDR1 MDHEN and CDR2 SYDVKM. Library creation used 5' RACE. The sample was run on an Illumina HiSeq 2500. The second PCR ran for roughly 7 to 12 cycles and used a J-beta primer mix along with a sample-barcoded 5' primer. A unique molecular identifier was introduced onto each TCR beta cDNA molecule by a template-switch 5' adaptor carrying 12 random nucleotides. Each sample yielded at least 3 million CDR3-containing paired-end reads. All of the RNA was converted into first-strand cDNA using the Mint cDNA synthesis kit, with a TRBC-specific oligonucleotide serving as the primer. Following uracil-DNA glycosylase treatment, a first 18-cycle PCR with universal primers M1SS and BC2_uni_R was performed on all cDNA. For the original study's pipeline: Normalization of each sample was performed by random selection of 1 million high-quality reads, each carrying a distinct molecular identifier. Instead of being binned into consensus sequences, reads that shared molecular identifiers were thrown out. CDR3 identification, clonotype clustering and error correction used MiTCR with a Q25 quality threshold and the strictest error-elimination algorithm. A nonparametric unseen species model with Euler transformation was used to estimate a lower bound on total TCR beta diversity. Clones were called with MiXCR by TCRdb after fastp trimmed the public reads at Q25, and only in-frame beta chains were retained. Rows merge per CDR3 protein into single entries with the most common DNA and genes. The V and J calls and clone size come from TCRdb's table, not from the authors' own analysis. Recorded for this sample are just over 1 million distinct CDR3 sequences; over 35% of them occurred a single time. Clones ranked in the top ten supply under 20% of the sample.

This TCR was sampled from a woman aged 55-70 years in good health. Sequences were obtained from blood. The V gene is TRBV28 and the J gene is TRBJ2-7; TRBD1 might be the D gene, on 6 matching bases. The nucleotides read TGTGCCAGCAGTTTATGGGGGACATCAAGCTCCTACGAGCAGTACTTC. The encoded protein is CASSLWGTSSSYEQYF.